The T cell receptor beta chain under discussion was sequenced for a study of shared clonotypes between healthy human individuals. Study results and caveats: The donor pool, a small one, limited the genetic and exposure-history diversity represented.

Libraries were prepared by immunoSEQ multiplex PCR; TCRdb keeps only in-frame clonotypes and omits some of them. Among 600,000 to 800,000 clones, roughly two thirds were seen once, and the ten largest hold approximately 1.7%. The CDR3 has 13 amino acids. After removal of 9 bases from V and 3 bases from J, the junction contained 7 bases not matched to a gene. The germline V gene has CDR1 SNHLY and CDR2 FYNNEI. Points on this clone: What it binds is not known.

The TCR was taken from a woman in her twenties or thirties in good health. This sequence joins TRBV2 and TRBJ2-7; the match to TRBD1 covers 8 bases. The material sequenced was memory CD4+ T cells sorted from blood. Subset denoted: CD45RA-negative fraction. This CDR3 reads CASQQGVYYEQYF. Here the CDR3 DNA reads TGTGCCAGTCAACAGGGGGTCTACTACGAGCAGTACTTC.